This T cell receptor beta chain was captured in a study of blood T cell repertoires in COVID-19. The trim removed 6 bases at V and 2 bases at J, leaving 5 bases unmatched. The germline V gene has CDR1 MDHEN and CDR2 SYDVKM. CDR3 length: 14 residues. Clones were sequenced by immunoSEQ multiplex PCR, and TCRdb holds only the in-frame ones, with some missing. The sample contains fewer than 250,000 clones, 81% of which appear only once. V gene TRBV28 combines with J gene TRBJ2-3; the match to TRBD2 covers 7 bases. The clonotype was recovered from a woman between 50 and 59 years old with acute COVID-19. Material for sequencing was PBMCs or T cells enriched from blood (not recorded which). The CDR3: CASRYGTTTDTQYF. DNA for the CDR3: TGTGCCAGCAGATATGGGACTACCACAGATACGCAGTATTTT.